This T cell receptor beta chain was sequenced in a study of blood T cell repertoires in COVID-19 (dated by TCRdb to between 2020 and 2021). Regarding the research as a whole: Samples from collaborators originated in the United States, Italy and Spain and spanned both the acute and convalescent phases of COVID-19. Samples came from the ongoing ImmuneRACE study (first 160 participants) plus 1,254 subjects from 6 global collaborators. The dataset comprised deeply sampled blood TCRbeta repertoires from subjects exposed to, actively infected with, or recovered from COVID-19. The repertoires were made available in a free public database intended to serve as a resource for research on the immune response to SARS-CoV-2. A de-identified subject ID, COVID-19 status, age in years and sex were almost always included in the sample metadata. Where available, HLA class I and class II types were taken from metadata supplied by the sample provider and were not determined by assay-based typing. The prospective study material was composed of cDNA or gDNA derived from T cells, B-cell-depleted T cells, or PBMCs.

The CDR3 starts with the cysteine, ends with the phenylalanine, and has 13 residues. The sequence is cut down to CDR3 DNA, 39 bases in frame from base 1. V drops 1 base and J drops 4 bases, leaving 8 bases in between. The germline V gene specifies SGHTS as CDR1 and YDEGEE as CDR2. A word on this clone: The clone's antigen remains unknown. Qualities for individual bases were not recorded, and no much larger clone is one base off.

What the authors observed across the whole study: Clinical and demographic metadata were provided uncurated, with the amount varying by source and participant.

Collaborating institutions collected whole blood in K2EDTA tubes following their own protocols. For TCRbeta analysis, collaborators shipped samples in one of three forms: frozen whole blood, isolated PBMCs, or DNA extracted from either of those sample types. TCRbeta CDR3 regions were amplified from genomic DNA by means of the immunoSEQ Assay, a bias-controlled multiplex PCR. In the original analysis: Nucleated cell counts per sample were estimated from amplification of reference gene primers within the assay. To quantify the absolute abundance of each unique TCRbeta CDR3 rearrangement, sequence reads were collapsed and filtered. Productive Simpson clonality was computed per sample as the square root of Simpson's diversity index over productive rearrangements. TCRdb stores this immuneACCESS table with in-frame sequences only. Part of the clones is absent; in the studies checked, under half of the shortfall reflects unresolved V genes, and no reason is known for the rest. The DNA was the basis for D and trimming; V, J and clone size are from that table. For this sample there are over 250,000 clones; roughly 87% appear just once. The ten largest clones capture approximately 12% of the sample.

Sequencing was performed on peripheral blood. The TCR was taken from a human donor in a cohort sampled during active COVID-19. The chain links TRBV5-8 with TRBJ1-2; the D gene remains uncertain. The CDR3 has the sequence CASSLSQFYGYTF. At the DNA level, the sequence is TGTGCCAGCAGCTTGTCACAGTTCTATGGCTACACCTTC.